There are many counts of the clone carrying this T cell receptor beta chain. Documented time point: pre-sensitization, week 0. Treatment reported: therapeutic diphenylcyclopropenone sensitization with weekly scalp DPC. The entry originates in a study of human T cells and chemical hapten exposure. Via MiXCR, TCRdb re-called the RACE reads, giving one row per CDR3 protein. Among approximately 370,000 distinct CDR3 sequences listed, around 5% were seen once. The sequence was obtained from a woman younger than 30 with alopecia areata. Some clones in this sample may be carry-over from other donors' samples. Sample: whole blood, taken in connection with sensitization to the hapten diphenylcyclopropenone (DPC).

CDR3 coding DNA: TGTGCCAGCAGTTCGGGACAGACCGGGGAGCTGTTTTTT. It yields the protein CASSSGQTGELFF. V gene TRBV6-5 combines with J gene TRBJ2-2; 7 bases agree with TRBD1. The ends lost 4 bases at V and 5 bases at J; junction bases unmatched: 1. Germline loops: CDR1 MNHEY, CDR2 SVGAGI. The length of the CDR3 is 13 residues.